The present T cell receptor beta chain was sequenced within a study of cytomegalovirus exposure and HLA in healthy donors. On the study more broadly: T cells numbering around 190 million yielded fewer than 140 million unique TCR beta sequences in an earlier analysis.

Study results and limitations: One variant, a missense change in DCLRE1C, was linked in a later analysis to TCR beta V- and J-gene trimming. Follow-up analysis found HLA locus-dependent TCR association rates, highest for DRB1 and lowest for HLA-C.

Remarks on this clone: Its antigen is not known.

Unmatched junction bases numbered 4, after V lost 1 base and J lost 4 bases. The CDR3 spans 15 residues. The V gene's germline CDR1 is SGHTA and CDR2 FQGNSA. In the PCR, 60 Vbeta and 13 Jbeta primers were used. This table comes from immunoSEQ multiplex PCR, and its TCRdb copy is limited to in-frame clones, with some not included. The sample lists about 120,000 clones; 77% were seen once. This receptor was taken from a man younger than 35 in good health and CMV-seropositive. Sequencing was done on a sample of PBMCs. J is TRBJ1-2 and V is TRBV7-2; 9 bases match TRBD1. The CDR3 reads CASSLGQGGTYGYTF. The CDR3 DNA sequence: TGTGCCAGCAGCTTAGGACAGGGGGGGACCTATGGCTACACCTTC.